The present T cell receptor beta chain was sequenced within a study of T cells expressing NK-cell markers (dated by TCRdb to the early 2020s). Background on the whole study: In sorted CD3+CD56+NKG2C+, CD3+CD56+NKG2C- and CD3+CD56-NKG2C+ T-cell subsets from 7 or 8 donors, TCR beta-chain repertoires were profiled. Seven of the eight sequenced donors were HCMV-seropositive and one was HCMV-seronegative. All eight donors whose samples were sequenced were randomly selected healthy volunteers, three of them men and five women. The libraries were sequenced on Illumina HiSeq 2000/2500, MiSeq or NextSeq, producing 2 x 150 bp reads. The paper as a whole reports these results and caveats: Those dominant clonotypes were again the most abundant among CD3+CD56-NKG2C+ cells in several donors, at about 25-60.1%. In over five donors, the dominant CD3+CD56+NKG2C+ clonotypes were found to rank among the top 10 CD8+ clonotypes and to make up about 1.0-7.5% of CD8+ T cells. Whether the expanded NKG2C-expressing T cell clones were specific for HCMV antigens was left unclear.

There are 15 amino acids in the CDR3, from cysteine to phenylalanine inclusive. Only the protein sequence is given. The germline V gene yields MNHNS for CDR1 and SASEGT for CDR2. The listed sequencing device is Illumina HiSeq 2000. 5'RACE template switching, by which a universal primer site and unique molecular identifiers were added, was used to make TCR beta cDNA libraries. Priming for cDNA synthesis came from the TCR beta constant segment, and two successive PCR amplification steps followed. Concerning the study's data processing: Reads were demultiplexed and grouped by UMI with MIGEC, and clonotypes were assembled and quantified with MiTCR. To exclude erroneous sequences, any TCR cDNA sequence not supported by at least two reads was discarded. The tcR package was used for downstream repertoire analysis, with clonotypes matched between fractions based on CDR3 nucleotide sequence plus V segment. VDJmatch was used to annotate antigen specificity against VDJdb, with one amino acid substitution allowed in CDR3. TCRdb reprocessed the sequencing reads and holds a single record per CDR3 protein sequence, with no DNA. The authors' filters were not applied to this entry. This sample's table lists some 340,000 distinct CDR3 sequences. The ten largest clones capture under 6.5% of the sample.

On this clonotype: Which antigen it targets is not known.

A commercial ELISA kit detecting HCMV-specific IgG in serum was used to determine HCMV serostatus. Peripheral blood mononuclear cells were isolated from blood by Ficoll density gradient centrifugation. The receptor was derived from a man aged 18-75 years in good health. The sequence joins TRBV6-1 to TRBJ2-3; the D gene TCRdb calls, TRBD1, cannot be checked with no DNA. Sequencing was performed on blood T cells: a sorted CD56 or NKG2C T cell subset, CD4+ or CD8+ T cells, or bulk PBMC T cells (not recorded which). The CDR3 has the sequence CASTRNRGQGDTQYF.